This entry lists 17 T cell receptor beta chains sequenced from one sample in a study of shared clonotypes between healthy human individuals. The table came from immunoSEQ multiplex PCR; TCRdb's copy has only in-frame clones and leaves some out. The sample lists around 2.3 million clones; about 94% were seen once. What was sequenced was naive CD4+ T cells sorted from blood. As for subset: CD45RA+ positively selected. All receptors come from a man aged 18 to 30 in good health.

V usage is TRBV28 and J usage is TRBJ2-5, with a possible D match to TRBD2 (5 bases). The CDR3 spans 13 residues. The V and J ends lost 2 bases and 5 bases respectively, with 9 bases between them. CDR1 MDHEN and CDR2 SYDVKM come from the germline V gene. The DNA for the CDR3 is TGTGCCAGCAGTTTACTAGCCCCCGAGACCCAGTACTTC. Translated: CASSLLAPETQYF.

The chain couples TRBV27 to TRBJ1-6; the match to TRBD1 covers 9 bases. V dropped 6 bases and J dropped 10; count of bases not matched to a gene: 7. This CDR3 contains 14 residues. CDR1 and CDR2 from the germline V gene are MNHEY and SMNVEV (reference sequence). The chain's CDR3 is CASRGTGLTSPLHF. The CDR3 DNA reads as TGTGCCAGCAGGGGGACAGGGTTAACATCACCCCTCCACTTT.

The V gene is TRBV7-2, the J gene TRBJ2-7, with 7 bases matching TRBD1. Germline V gene sequence: CDR1 SGHTA, CDR2 FQGNSA. This CDR3 region has 13 residues. J was trimmed by 7 bases and V by 6 bases; bases with no gene match: 9. This chain's CDR3 is CASSRDRAEEQYF. CDR3 bases: TGTGCCAGCAGTCGAGACAGGGCGGAAGAGCAGTACTTC.

V and J are TRBV11-3 and TRBJ2-7; tentatively, D is TRBD2 (6 bases). The CDR3 runs to 13 residues. Germline V gene sequence: CDR1 SGHNT, CDR2 YENEEA. The germline V and J ends were trimmed by 5 bases and 0 bases, with 8 bases remaining between them. DNA for the CDR3: TGTGCCAGCAGCCTGGACTACTCCTACGAGCAGTACTTC. Translating gives CASSLDYSYEQYF.

The rearrangement uses TRBV5-4 and TRBJ1-6; D might be TRBD1 (5 bases). V lost 4 bases and J lost 8, with 16 bases in between. The length of the CDR3 is 15 residues. CDR1 SGHNT and CDR2 YYREEE come from the germline V gene (reference sequence). Here the CDR3 reads CASSRRQGGDSPLHF. The CDR3 coding sequence is TGTGCCAGCAGCCGGCGGCAGGGCGGGGATTCACCCCTCCACTTT.

J is TRBJ2-2 and V is TRBV11-3, with 10 bases lining up with TRBD2. The CDR3 contains 16 residues. CDR1 SGHNT and CDR2 YENEEA come from the germline V gene. With V trimmed by 5 bases and J by 1 base, 4 bases remained unmatched. The CDR3: CASSARLAGNTGELFF. The CDR3 coding sequence is TGTGCCAGCAGCGCCAGACTAGCGGGGAACACCGGGGAGCTGTTTTTT. The whole variable domain, filled in from reference TRBV11-3 and TRBJ2-2, reads EAGVVQSPRYKIIEKKQPVAFWCNPISGHNTLYWYLQNLGQGPELLIRYENEEAVDDSQLPKDRFSAERLKGVDSTLKIQPAELGDSAVYLCASSARLAGNTGELFFGEGSRLTVL.

The J gene is TRBJ2-1, the V gene TRBV7-2; D call uncertain. The CDR3 has 15 amino acids. Trimming removed 2 bases at V and 1 base at J, with 9 bases between. Germline lookup yields CDR1 SGHTA and CDR2 FQGNSA. The CDR3 protein is CASSLRVLSYNEQFF. The CDR3 DNA sequence: TGTGCCAGCAGCTTAAGGGTTCTATCCTACAATGAGCAGTTCTTC.

The chain has TRBV11-2 and TRBJ2-2; D unclear. The germline CDR1 and CDR2 sequences are SGHAT and FQNNGV. Trimming took off 7 bases at V and 5 bases at J, with 17 bases between the two ends. The CDR3 is 15 residues long. The chain's CDR3 is CASIEGRKQTGELFF. CDR3 sequence (DNA): TGTGCCAGCATTGAAGGACGGAAACAGACCGGGGAGCTGTTTTTT.

The chain couples TRBV5-4 to TRBJ2-1, with D possibly matching TRBD2 (6 bases). V dropped 2 bases and J dropped 1 base, with 13 bases sitting between them. The CDR3 covers 16 residues. CDR1 SGHNT and CDR2 YYREEE come from the germline V gene (reference sequence). CDR3 sequence: CASSFPGGRSYNEQFF. The DNA of the CDR3 is TGTGCCAGCAGCTTCCCTGGGGGGAGGTCCTACAATGAGCAGTTCTTC.

CDR3 DNA sequence: TGTGCCAGCAGTGGGGGCTGGGGACAATCGTCCTACGAGCAGTACTTC. Translated, it gives CASSGGWGQSSYEQYF. This rearrangement joins TRBV6-1 to TRBJ2-7, with D possibly matching TRBD1 (6 bases). Per the germline V gene, CDR1 is MNHNS and CDR2 is SASEGT. The CDR3 runs 16 residues. V lost 4 bases and J 1 base, leaving 17 bases between the germline ends.

The chain carries TRBV7-9 and TRBJ2-3; no clear D gene. V was pared by 5 bases and J by 0 bases, with 15 bases between. Germline V CDR1 and CDR2: SEHNR, FQNEAQ (reference sequence). This CDR3 has 16 amino acids. CDR3 protein: CASSVYRLSSTDTQYF. The CDR3 DNA reads as TGTGCCAGCAGCGTATATAGGCTGTCTAGCACAGATACGCAGTATTTT.

This sequence joins TRBV5-1 and TRBJ1-6; TRBD1 aligns across 7 bases. Germline CDR1 reads SGHRS; CDR2 reads YFSETQ. V trimming: 4 bases; J trimming: 10 bases; junction bases outside the gene matches: 8. The CDR3 is made up of 14 amino acids. The CDR3 region has the DNA TGCGCCAGCAGCATTGAACAGGGGAGGTCACCCCTCCACTTT. It translates to CASSIEQGRSPLHF.

Concerning this clone itself: Other DNA sequences in this specimen translate into the identical CDR3. The rearrangement uses TRBV7-2 and TRBJ1-5; possibly TRBD1 for D (5 bases). Trimming shortened V by 5 bases and J by 0 bases, and 8 bases separated the two germline ends. The CDR3 totals 14 residues. Germline V gene lookup returns CDR1 SGHTA and CDR2 FQGNSA. CDR3 region: CASSSQGSNQPQHF. As DNA, the CDR3 is TGTGCCAGCAGCAGTCAGGGTAGCAATCAGCCCCAGCATTTT.

The chain links TRBV9 to TRBJ1-3; 7 bases align to TRBD1. Germline V gene sequence: CDR1 SGDLS, CDR2 YYNGEE. J lost 6 bases, V lost 3 bases, and 6 bases had no gene match. The CDR3 has 14 amino acids. The CDR3 spells CASSASGTENTIYF. Written as DNA, the CDR3 is TGTGCCAGCAGCGCCTCCGGGACAGAAAACACCATATATTTT.

This clone was observed a single time. V is TRBV9 and J is TRBJ1-3, with a possible D match to TRBD1 (5 bases). CDR1 and CDR2 (germline): SGDLS, YYNGEE. The V end lost 3 bases, the J end lost 0 bases, and 13 bases lay between the germline ends. The CDR3 sequence is 16 residues long. This CDR3 reads CASSASPDSSGNTIYF. As DNA, the CDR3 is TGTGCCAGCAGCGCCAGTCCTGACAGCTCTGGAAACACCATATATTTT.

V and J are TRBV28 and TRBJ2-5; D perhaps matches TRBD2 (5 bases). V lost 4 bases and J 9 bases, leaving 18 bases between the germline ends. This CDR3 contains 14 residues. CDR1 and CDR2 (germline): MDHEN, SYDVKM. The CDR3 coding sequence is TGTGCCAGCAGTTCCCCGGACGGCAGAGGGCCCCAGTACTTC. As protein: CASSSPDGRGPQYF.

The V and J genes are TRBV7-6 and TRBJ2-3; 8 bases agree with TRBD2. The V gene end was trimmed by 0 bases and the J gene end by 4 bases; junction bases not matched to a gene: 6. Per the germline V gene, CDR1 is SGHVS and CDR2 is FNYEAQ. The CDR3 covers 16 residues. The CDR3: CASSLAPAGAADTQYF. For the CDR3, the DNA is TGTGCCAGCAGCTTAGCGCCAGCGGGAGCTGCAGATACGCAGTATTTT.